The source of this T cell receptor beta chain is a study of shared clonotypes between healthy human individuals. In the study overall: Donor ages ranged 18 to 49 years: a couple of women, a few men.

Replicate PCRs run on unsorted PBMC used 300 to 350 ng DNA, which was approximately 29,000 T cell genomes. Measured with immunoSEQ multiplex PCR; TCRdb has only the in-frame clones, and not every one. The table includes around 500,000 clones, approximately 81% detected once. A note on this clone: Other DNA sequences in this sample translate to the same CDR3.

The CDR3 totals 13 residues. With 5 bases removed from V and 4 bases from J, the gap between germline ends came to 11 bases. Looked up from germline, CDR1 is MNHEY and CDR2 is SVGAGI. The sample taken for sequencing was PBMCs. The rearrangement uses TRBV6-5 and TRBJ2-5; D is perhaps TRBD1 or TRBD2 (6 bases each). The receptor comes from a woman in her thirties or forties in good health. Some clones in this sample may be carry-over from other donors' samples. CDR3 amino acids: CASSPPGAETQYF. CDR3 sequence (DNA): TGTGCCAGCAGTCCCCCGGGGGCAGAGACCCAGTACTTC.